This TCR beta chain appears in the sequencing data of a study of T cells after yellow fever vaccination. V was clipped by 3 bases and J by 8 bases, with 20 bases between them. CDR3 length: 15 residues. The V gene's germline CDR1 is SQVTM and CDR2 ANQGSEA. TCRdb recomputed calls from the 5' RACE reads with MiXCR, one row per CDR3 protein. The sample has around 72,000 distinct CDR3 sequences, under 9.5% seen once; the top ten hold roughly 29%. This clonotype showed up many times. The V call is TRBV29-1, the J call TRBJ2-1, with D maybe TRBD2 (7 bases). The sequence derives from a man younger than 35 who received the YFV17D yellow fever vaccine. The specimen was CD8+ T cells sorted from PBMCs, collected approximately 11 days after the first yellow fever vaccination. The CDR3 region is CSVEIKGGGQYEQFF. The CDR3 DNA reads as TGCAGCGTTGAGATCAAAGGGGGGGGGCAGTATGAGCAGTTCTTC.